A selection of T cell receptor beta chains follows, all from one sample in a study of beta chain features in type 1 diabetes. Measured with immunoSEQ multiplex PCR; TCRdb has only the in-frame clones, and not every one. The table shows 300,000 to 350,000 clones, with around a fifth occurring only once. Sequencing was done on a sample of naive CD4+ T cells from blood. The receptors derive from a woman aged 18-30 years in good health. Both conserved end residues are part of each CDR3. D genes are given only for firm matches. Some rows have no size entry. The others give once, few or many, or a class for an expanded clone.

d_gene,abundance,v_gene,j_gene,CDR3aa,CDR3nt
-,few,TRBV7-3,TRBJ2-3,CASSFGSTDTQYF,TGTGCCAGCAGCTTCGGGAGCACAGATACGCAGTATTTT
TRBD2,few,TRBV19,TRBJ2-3,CASSRTTSGGSDTQYF,TGTGCCAGTAGTCGGACTACTAGCGGGGGGAGTGATACGCAGTATTTT
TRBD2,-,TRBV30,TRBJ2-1,CAWTTGTSGAWNEQFF,TGTGCCTGGACCACAGGGACTAGCGGGGCCTGGAATGAGCAGTTCTTC
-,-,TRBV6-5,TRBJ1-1,CASQMNTEAFF,TGTGCCAGCCAAATGAACACTGAAGCTTTCTTT
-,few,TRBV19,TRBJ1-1,CASSPDRPTPFNTEAFF,TGTGCCAGTAGTCCCGACAGACCCACTCCGTTTAACACTGAAGCTTTCTTT
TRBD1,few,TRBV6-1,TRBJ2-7,CASSPGTGDYEQYF,TGTGCCAGCAGTCCCGGGACAGGGGACTACGAGCAGTACTTC
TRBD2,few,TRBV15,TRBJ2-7,CATQLSGGVPIEQYF,TGTGCCACCCAGCTTAGCGGGGGGGTCCCTATCGAGCAGTACTTC
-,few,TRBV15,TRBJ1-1,CATSPNPGTEAFF,TGTGCCACCAGCCCTAATCCGGGGACTGAAGCTTTCTTT
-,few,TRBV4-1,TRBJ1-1,CASSQEVARNTEAFF,TGCGCCAGCAGCCAAGAGGTGGCCAGGAACACTGAAGCTTTCTTT
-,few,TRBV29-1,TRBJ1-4,CSVRVSEKLFF,TGCAGCGTGAGGGTTTCAGAAAAACTGTTTTTT
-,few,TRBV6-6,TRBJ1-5,CASSKADSYQPQHF,TGTGCCAGCAGTAAAGCGGACAGTTATCAGCCCCAGCATTTT
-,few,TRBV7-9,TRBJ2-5,CASSLGRETQYF,TGTGCCAGCAGCTTAGGTCGAGAGACCCAGTACTTC
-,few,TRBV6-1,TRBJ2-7,CASSEGPSYEQYF,TGTGCCAGCAGTGAAGGTCCATCCTACGAGCAGTACTTC
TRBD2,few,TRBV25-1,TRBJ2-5,CASSVLAGEETQYF,TGTGCCAGCAGTGTCCTAGCGGGAGAAGAGACCCAGTACTTC
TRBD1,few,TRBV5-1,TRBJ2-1,CASSPGTGDNEQFF,TGCGCCAGCAGCCCCGGGACAGGGGATAATGAGCAGTTCTTC
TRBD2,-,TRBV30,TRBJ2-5,CAWSTGGAAQYF,TGTGCCTGGAGTACGGGGGGGGCGGCCCAGTACTTC
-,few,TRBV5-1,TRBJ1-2,CASSSDYYGYTF,TGCGCCAGCAGCTCAGACTACTATGGCTACACCTTC
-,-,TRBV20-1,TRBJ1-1,CSVRDPTEAFF,TGCAGTGTCAGGGATCCCACTGAAGCTTTCTTT
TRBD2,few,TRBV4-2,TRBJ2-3,CASSQGSSGGANTDTQYF,TGTGCCAGCAGCCAAGGATCTAGCGGGGGGGCGAACACAGATACGCAGTATTTT
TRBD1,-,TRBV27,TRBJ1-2,CALTGVHYGYTF,TGTGCCTTGACAGGGGTACACTATGGCTACACCTTC
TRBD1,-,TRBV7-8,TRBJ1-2,CASSFRTQGANGYTF,TGTGCCAGCAGCTTCCGGACACAGGGGGCAAATGGCTACACCTTC
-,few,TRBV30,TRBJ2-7,CAWTYGSYEQYF,TGTGCCTGGACTTACGGTTCCTACGAGCAGTACTTC
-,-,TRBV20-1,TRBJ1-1,CSARGSPEAFF,TGCAGTGCTAGGGGCAGCCCTGAAGCTTTCTTT
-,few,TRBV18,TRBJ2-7,CASSPDTGSSYEQYF,TGTGCCAGCTCACCAGACACAGGGAGCTCCTACGAGCAGTACTTC
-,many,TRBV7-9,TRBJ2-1,CASTLSGEQFF,TGTGCCAGCACCCTTAGCGGTGAGCAGTTCTTC
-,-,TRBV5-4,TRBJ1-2,CASSLARGGDGYTF,TGTGCCAGCAGCTTGGCCAGGGGAGGGGATGGCTACACCTTC
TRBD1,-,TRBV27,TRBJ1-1,CASSLSTGMNTEAFF,TGTGCCAGCAGTTTATCGACAGGGATGAACACTGAAGCTTTCTTT
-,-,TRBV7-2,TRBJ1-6,CASSLVGRAGNSPLHF,TGTGCCAGCAGCTTAGTGGGCAGGGCGGGAAATTCACCCCTCCACTTT
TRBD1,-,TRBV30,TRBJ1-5,CAWSKDRGNQPQHF,TGTGCCTGGAGTAAGGACAGGGGGAATCAGCCCCAGCATTTT
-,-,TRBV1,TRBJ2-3,CTRGDSTSTDTQYF,TGCACCCGGGGAGACTCCACTAGCACAGATACGCAGTATTTT
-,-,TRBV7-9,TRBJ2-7,CASSRAGQGTSEQYF,TGTGCCAGCAGCCGAGCGGGGCAGGGGACGAGCGAGCAGTACTTC
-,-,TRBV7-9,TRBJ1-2,CASSPPVSLSSGYTF,TGTGCCAGCAGCCCCCCGGTGAGCCTATCCTCTGGCTACACCTTC
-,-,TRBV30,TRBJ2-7,CAWNEQVYYEQYF,TGTGCCTGGAACGAACAGGTTTACTACGAGCAGTACTTC
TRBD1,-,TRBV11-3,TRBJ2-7,CASSFQGAQVYEQYF,TGTGCCAGCAGCTTCCAGGGGGCGCAGGTTTACGAGCAGTACTTC
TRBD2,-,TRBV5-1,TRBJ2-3,CASSREGTTSGSARTDTQYF,TGCGCCAGCTCCCGGGAGGGAACGACTAGCGGGAGCGCTCGCACAGATACGCAGTATTTT
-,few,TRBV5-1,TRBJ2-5,CASSLELRGKTQYF,TGCGCCAGCAGCTTGGAGTTGCGGGGAAAGACCCAGTACTTC
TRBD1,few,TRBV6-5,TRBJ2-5,CASSPRDRQETQYF,TGTGCCAGCAGTCCCAGGGACAGACAAGAGACCCAGTACTTC
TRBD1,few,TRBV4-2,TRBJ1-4,CASSPQGVRSEKLFF,TGTGCCAGCAGTCCCCAGGGGGTAAGGAGTGAAAAACTGTTTTTT
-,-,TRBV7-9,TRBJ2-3,CASSLGLSGGTQYF,TGTGCCAGCAGCTTGGGCCTAAGTGGTGGTACGCAGTATTTT
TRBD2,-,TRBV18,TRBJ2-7,CASSPGTSVYEQYF,TGTGCCAGCTCACCCGGGACTAGCGTATACGAGCAGTACTTC
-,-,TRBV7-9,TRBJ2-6,CATHLGQSGANVLTF,TGTGCCACCCATCTTGGCCAATCTGGGGCCAACGTCCTGACTTTC
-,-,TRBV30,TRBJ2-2,CAWSVSGNTGELFF,TGTGCCTGGAGTGTTTCAGGGAACACCGGGGAGCTGTTTTTT
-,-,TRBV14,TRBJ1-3,CASSQASSVTSGNTIYF,TGTGCCAGCAGCCAAGCCTCAAGCGTTACTTCTGGAAACACCATATATTTT
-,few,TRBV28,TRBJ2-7,CASSPGSSGPYEQYF,TGTGCCAGCAGCCCGGGTTCTTCTGGCCCCTACGAGCAGTACTTC
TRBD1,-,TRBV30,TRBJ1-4,CAYARGFNEKLFF,TGTGCCTACGCCAGGGGGTTTAATGAAAAACTGTTTTTT
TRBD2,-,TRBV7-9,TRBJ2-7,CASRAGTSGSEQYF,TGTGCCAGCAGGGCCGGGACTAGCGGGAGCGAGCAGTACTTC
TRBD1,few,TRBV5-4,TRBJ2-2,CASSQGGRNTGELFF,TGTGCCAGCAGCCAAGGGGGCCGGAACACCGGGGAGCTGTTTTTT
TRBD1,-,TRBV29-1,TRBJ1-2,CSVRQGAVYGYTF,TGCAGCGTTCGACAGGGAGCTGTCTATGGCTACACCTTC
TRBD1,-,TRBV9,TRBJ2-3,CASSIGTGGSDTQYF,TGTGCCAGCAGCATCGGGACAGGGGGCTCAGATACGCAGTATTTT
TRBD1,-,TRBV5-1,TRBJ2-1,CASSHPGQGRNEQFF,TGCGCCAGCAGCCATCCGGGACAGGGAAGGAATGAGCAGTTCTTC
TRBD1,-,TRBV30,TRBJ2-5,CAWGGQGETQYF,TGTGCCTGGGGGGGACAGGGAGAGACCCAGTACTTC
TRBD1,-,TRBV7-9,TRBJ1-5,CASSGTGVQPQHF,TGTGCCAGCAGCGGTACAGGGGTCCAGCCCCAGCATTTT
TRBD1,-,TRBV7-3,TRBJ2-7,CASSPGQGGEQYF,TGTGCCAGCAGCCCGGGACAGGGTGGCGAGCAGTACTTC
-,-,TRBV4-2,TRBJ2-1,CASSQVGGVAPNEQFF,TGTGCCAGCAGCCAAGTGGGGGGAGTTGCCCCAAATGAGCAGTTCTTC
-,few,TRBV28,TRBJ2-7,CASRGTSRSYEQYF,TGTGCCAGCAGGGGGACAAGCCGCTCCTACGAGCAGTACTTC
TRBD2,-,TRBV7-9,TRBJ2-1,CASSTSGGLNEQFF,TGTGCCAGCAGCACCTCCGGGGGGTTAAATGAGCAGTTCTTC